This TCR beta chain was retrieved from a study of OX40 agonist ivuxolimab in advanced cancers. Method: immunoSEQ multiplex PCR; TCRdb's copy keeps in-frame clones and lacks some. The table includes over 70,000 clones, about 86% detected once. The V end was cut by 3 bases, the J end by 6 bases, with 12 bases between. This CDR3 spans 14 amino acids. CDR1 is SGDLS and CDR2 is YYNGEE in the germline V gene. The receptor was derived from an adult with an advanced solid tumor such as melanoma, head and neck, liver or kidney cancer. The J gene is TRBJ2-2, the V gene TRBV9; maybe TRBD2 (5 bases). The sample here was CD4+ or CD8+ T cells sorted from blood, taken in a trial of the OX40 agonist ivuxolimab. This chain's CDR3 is CASSALLEAGELFF. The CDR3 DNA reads TGTGCCAGCAGCGCACTACTAGAGGCCGGGGAGCTGTTTTTT.